Included here is one T cell receptor beta chain sequence, with context. Its antigen is undetermined. Separate from the approximately 670-subject first cohort was the roughly 120-subject validation cohort, to which the donors belonged. Sequencing was performed with immunoSEQ multiplex PCR; in TCRdb, only in-frame clones are kept and a portion is missing. Seen here are about 69,000 clones, roughly 93% observed once, and the top ten hold 0.9% to 1.2%. The data are from a study of cytomegalovirus exposure and HLA in healthy donors. General study points: Most TCR sequences were rare, but some public TCRs occurred in many donors. Specificity for CMV antigens was confirmed in vitro for a few of the CMV-associated chains.

Trimming shortened V by 5 bases and J by 4 bases, and 14 bases separated the two germline ends. The CDR3 covers 14 residues. CDR1 is SEHNR, CDR2 FQNEAQ, per germline (reference sequence). This sequence joins TRBV7-9 and TRBJ1-2; the D gene is possibly TRBD1 (5 bases). Sequencing was performed on PBMCs. This TCR came from a woman between 18 and 30 years old in good health and CMV-seronegative. Here the CDR3 DNA reads TGTGCCAGCAGCGAGACAGCTTACCTCTATGGCTACACCTTC. Its protein product is CASSETAYLYGYTF.